This T cell receptor (beta chain) emerged from a study of blood T cell repertoires in COVID-19. Assay used: immunoSEQ multiplex PCR; TCRdb lists only in-frame clones, some missing. There are some 100,000 clones in the sample; more than 85% occur only once, and around 0.94% lies in the top ten. V dropped 1 base and J dropped 2 bases, with 5 bases sitting between them. The CDR3 loop spans 13 amino acids. CDR1 and CDR2 (germline): LNHNV, YYDKDF (reference sequence). The rearrangement uses TRBV15 and TRBJ2-5, with D unresolved. Sample: peripheral blood. This sequence originates from a man in his sixties with acute or convalescent COVID-19. In DNA form, the CDR3 reads TGTGCCACCAGCAGAGGAACTCAAGAGACCCAGTACTTC. Translated: CATSRGTQETQYF.